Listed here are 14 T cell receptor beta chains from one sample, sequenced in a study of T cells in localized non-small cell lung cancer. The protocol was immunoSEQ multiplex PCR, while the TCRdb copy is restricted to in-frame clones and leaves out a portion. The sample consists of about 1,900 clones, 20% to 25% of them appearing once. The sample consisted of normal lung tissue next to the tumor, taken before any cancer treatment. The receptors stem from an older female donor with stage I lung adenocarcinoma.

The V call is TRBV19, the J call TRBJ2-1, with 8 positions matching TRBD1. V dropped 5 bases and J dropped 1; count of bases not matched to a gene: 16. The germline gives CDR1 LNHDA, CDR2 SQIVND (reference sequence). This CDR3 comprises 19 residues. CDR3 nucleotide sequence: TGTGCCAGTAGTCCGCGAGTTTTACTGGACAGGGTATCCTACAATGAGCAGTTCTTC. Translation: CASSPRVLLDRVSYNEQFF.

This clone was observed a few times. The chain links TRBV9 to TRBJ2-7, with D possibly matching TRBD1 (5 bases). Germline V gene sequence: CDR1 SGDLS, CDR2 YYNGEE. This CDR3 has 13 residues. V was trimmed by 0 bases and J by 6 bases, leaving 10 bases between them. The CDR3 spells CASSVDLTVEQYF. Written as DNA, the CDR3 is TGTGCCAGCAGCGTAGATTTGACAGTCGAGCAGTACTTC.

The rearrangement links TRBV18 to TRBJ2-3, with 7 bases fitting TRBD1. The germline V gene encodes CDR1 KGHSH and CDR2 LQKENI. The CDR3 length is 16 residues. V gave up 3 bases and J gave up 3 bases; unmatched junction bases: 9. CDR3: CASSPVTGVGTDTQYF. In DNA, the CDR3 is TGTGCCAGCTCACCGGTTACAGGGGTAGGAACAGATACGCAGTATTTT.

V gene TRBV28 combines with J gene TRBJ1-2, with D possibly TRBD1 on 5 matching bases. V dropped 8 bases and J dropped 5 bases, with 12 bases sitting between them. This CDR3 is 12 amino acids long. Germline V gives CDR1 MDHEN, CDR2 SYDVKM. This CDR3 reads CASRERGYGYTF. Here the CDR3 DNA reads TGTGCCAGCCGGGAAAGGGGTTATGGCTACACCTTC.

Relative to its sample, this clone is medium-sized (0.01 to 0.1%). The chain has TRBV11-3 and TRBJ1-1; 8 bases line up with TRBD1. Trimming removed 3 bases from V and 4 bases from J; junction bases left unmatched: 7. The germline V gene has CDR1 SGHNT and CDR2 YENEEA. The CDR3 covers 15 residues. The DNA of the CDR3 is TGTGCCAGCAGCTTGGGTGCAGGGGGCCTCACTGAAGCTTTCTTT. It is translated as CASSLGAGGLTEAFF.

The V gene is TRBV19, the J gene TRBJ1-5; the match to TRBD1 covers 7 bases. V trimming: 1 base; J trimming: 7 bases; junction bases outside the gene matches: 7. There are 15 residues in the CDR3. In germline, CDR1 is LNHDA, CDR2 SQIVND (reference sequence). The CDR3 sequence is CASSIVGGGIQPQHF. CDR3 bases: TGTGCCAGTAGTATAGTTGGAGGGGGCATCCAGCCCCAGCATTTT.

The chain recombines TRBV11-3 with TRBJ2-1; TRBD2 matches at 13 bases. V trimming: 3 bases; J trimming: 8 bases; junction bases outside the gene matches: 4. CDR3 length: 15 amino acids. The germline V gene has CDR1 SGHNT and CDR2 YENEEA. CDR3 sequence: CASSFLGLAGDEQFF. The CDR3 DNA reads TGTGCCAGCAGCTTTCTTGGACTAGCGGGAGATGAGCAGTTCTTC. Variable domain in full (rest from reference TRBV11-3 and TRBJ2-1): EAGVVQSPRYKIIEKKQPVAFWCNPISGHNTLYWYLQNLGQGPELLIRYENEEAVDDSQLPKDRFSAERLKGVDSTLKIQPAELGDSAVYLCASSFLGLAGDEQFFGPGTRLTVL.

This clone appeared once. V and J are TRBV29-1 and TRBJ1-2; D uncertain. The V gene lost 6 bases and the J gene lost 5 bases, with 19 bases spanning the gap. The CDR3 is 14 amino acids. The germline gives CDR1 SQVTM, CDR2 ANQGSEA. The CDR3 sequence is CSVGSTAGGYGYTF. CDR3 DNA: TGCAGCGTCGGATCCACCGCAGGAGGATATGGCTACACCTTC.

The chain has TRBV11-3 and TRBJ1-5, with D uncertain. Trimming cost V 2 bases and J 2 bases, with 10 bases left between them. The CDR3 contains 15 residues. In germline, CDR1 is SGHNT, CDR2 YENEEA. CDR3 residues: CASSLNSGGNQPQHF. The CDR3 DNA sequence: TGTGCCAGCAGCTTAAATAGTGGGGGCAATCAGCCCCAGCATTTT.

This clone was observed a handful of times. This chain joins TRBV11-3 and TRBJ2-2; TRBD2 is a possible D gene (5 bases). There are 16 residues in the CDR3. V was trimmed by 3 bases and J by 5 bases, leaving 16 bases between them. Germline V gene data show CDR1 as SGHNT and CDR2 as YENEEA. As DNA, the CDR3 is TGTGCCAGCAGCTTGGGTAGTGGGAGAGGAACCGGGGAGCTGTTTTTT. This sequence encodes CASSLGSGRGTGELFF.

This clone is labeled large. CDR3 in amino acids: CASSVAVGGNGELFF. CDR3 DNA sequence: TGTGCCAGCAGCGTAGCTGTTGGGGGGAACGGGGAGCTGTTTTTT. The chain recombines TRBV9 with TRBJ2-2; tentative D call: TRBD2 (6 bases). Deletions cut 0 bases from V and 7 bases from J, with 13 bases between. CDR1 is SGDLS and CDR2 is YYNGEE in the germline V gene. The CDR3 totals 15 residues.

CDR3 sequence (DNA): TGTGCCAGCTCACCGCCGGGACAGAATCCCTCTGGGGCCAACGTCCTGACTTTC. Translated, it gives CASSPPGQNPSGANVLTF. The chain has TRBV18 and TRBJ2-6; 7 nucleotides line up with TRBD1. This CDR3 is 18 amino acids long. Trimming at V came to 3 bases and at J to 0 bases, leaving 8 bases not matched to a gene. From germline, CDR1 is KGHSH and CDR2 LQKENI.

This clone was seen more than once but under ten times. CDR3 protein: CASSTRQPAGANVLTF. The CDR3 DNA sequence: TGTGCCAGTAGTACGCGGCAGCCCGCTGGGGCCAACGTCCTGACTTTC. The chain uses TRBV19 and TRBJ2-6; the D is unclear. The V end was cut by 4 bases, the J end by 2 bases, with 12 bases between. The CDR3 covers 16 residues. Germline V CDR1 and CDR2: LNHDA, SQIVND (reference sequence).

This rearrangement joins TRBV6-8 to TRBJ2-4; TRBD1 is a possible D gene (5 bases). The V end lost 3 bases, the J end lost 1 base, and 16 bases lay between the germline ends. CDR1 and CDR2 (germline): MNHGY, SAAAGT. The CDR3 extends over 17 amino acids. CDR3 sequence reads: CASSYFPPGMAKNIQYF. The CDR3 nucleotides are TGTGCCAGCAGTTATTTCCCCCCAGGGATGGCCAAAAACATTCAGTACTTC.